This TCR beta chain was sequenced for a study of blood T cell repertoires in COVID-19. Overall study context: From T cells, B-cell-depleted T cells, or PBMCs came the material, which was cDNA or gDNA.

Germline CDR1 is SGHRS and CDR2 is YFSETQ. The CDR3 runs 16 residues. Trimming left V 1 base short and J 0 bases short, with 10 bases between. In the original analysis: Estimation of nucleated cell counts was performed using reference gene primer amplification. Generated by immunoSEQ multiplex PCR, the TCRdb table keeps only in-frame clones and is missing some. V and J calls plus clone size are reproduced from that table; the DNA served to infer D and trimming. This table has fewer than 85,000 clones, approximately 85% appearing once. The sample comprised peripheral blood. This sequence joins TRBV5-1 and TRBJ1-4, with D unresolved. The clonotype was recovered from a man older than 75 with acute or convalescent COVID-19. CDR3 DNA: TGCGCCAGCAGCTTGACGGGGATTGCAACTAATGAAAAACTGTTTTTT. This gives the protein CASSLTGIATNEKLFF.